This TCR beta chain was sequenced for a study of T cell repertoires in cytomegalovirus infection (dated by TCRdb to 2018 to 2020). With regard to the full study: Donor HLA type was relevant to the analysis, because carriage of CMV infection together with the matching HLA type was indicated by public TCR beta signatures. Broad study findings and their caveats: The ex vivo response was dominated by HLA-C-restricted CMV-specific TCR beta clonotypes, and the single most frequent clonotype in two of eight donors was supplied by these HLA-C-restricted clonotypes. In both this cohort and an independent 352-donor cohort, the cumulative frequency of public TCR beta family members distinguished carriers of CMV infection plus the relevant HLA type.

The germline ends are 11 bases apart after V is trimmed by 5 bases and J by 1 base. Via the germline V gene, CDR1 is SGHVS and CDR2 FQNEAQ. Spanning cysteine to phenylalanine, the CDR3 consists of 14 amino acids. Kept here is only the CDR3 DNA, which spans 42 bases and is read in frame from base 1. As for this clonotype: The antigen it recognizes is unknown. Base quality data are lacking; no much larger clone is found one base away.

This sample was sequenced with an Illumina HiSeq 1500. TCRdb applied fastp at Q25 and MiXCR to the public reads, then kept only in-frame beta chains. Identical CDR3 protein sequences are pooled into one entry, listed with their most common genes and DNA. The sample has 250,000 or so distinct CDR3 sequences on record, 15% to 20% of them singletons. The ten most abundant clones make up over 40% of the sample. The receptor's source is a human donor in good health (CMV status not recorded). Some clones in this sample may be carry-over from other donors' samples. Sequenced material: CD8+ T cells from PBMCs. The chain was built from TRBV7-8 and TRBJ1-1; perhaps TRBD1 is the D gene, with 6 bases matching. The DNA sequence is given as TGTGCCAGCAGCCAAACAGGGACGAACACTGAAGCTTTCTTT. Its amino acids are CASSQTGTNTEAFF.